This record concerns one TCR beta chain sequence. Its specificity is not known. The sample is drawn from a study of cytomegalovirus exposure and HLA in healthy donors. Study-wide background: HLA-typed donors were the source of 80 million to 90 million unique TCRs, which an early data release held.

Study-wide results and limits: Listed as cytomegalovirus-associated were 164 TCR beta chains. Only CMV serostatus was available as immune exposure information. After further analysis at a later stage, 16,951 TCR beta sequences were associated with HLA alleles at 0.05 false discovery rate.

Trimming at V came to 2 bases and at J to 0 bases, leaving 5 bases not matched to a gene. This CDR3 has 17 amino acids. CDR1 is SGDLS and CDR2 is YYNGEE in the germline V gene. The primer mix had 60 Vbeta and 13 Jbeta primers. TCRdb's copy holds only in-frame clones and misses some; the assay was immunoSEQ multiplex PCR. The sample lists about 160,000 clones; roughly 82% were seen once. This clonotype originated in a middle-aged man in good health and CMV-seropositive. The chain employs TRBV9 and TRBJ2-2; TRBD2 aligns across 9 bases. Sequencing input: PBMCs. The CDR3: CASSVRAGGPNTGELFF. As DNA, the CDR3 is TGTGCCAGCAGCGTCCGGGCGGGAGGGCCGAACACCGGGGAGCTGTTTTTT.